This is a list of T cell receptor beta chains from one sample in a study of T cells after yellow fever vaccination. TCRdb re-called the 5' RACE reads with MiXCR, one entry per CDR3 protein. The sample contains 150,000 to 200,000 distinct CDR3 sequences, about 6% of which appear only once. Source: CD4+ T cells sorted from PBMCs, taken on the day of the first yellow fever vaccination. The receptors were gathered from a man younger than 30 who received the YFV17D yellow fever vaccine. Both conserved end residues are part of each CDR3. The order of the fields is CDR3 DNA, CDR3 protein, clone size, J gene, V gene, D gene. A D gene is named only where the DNA matches it firmly. Size tells how often a clone was seen (once, few, many) or the class of an expanded clone, and some rows leave it out.

cdr3_nt: TGTGCCAGCAGTTACTTCGGTCTGGGCGCAGATACGCAGTATTTT
cdr3_aa: CASSYFGLGADTQYF
clone_size: -
j_call: TRBJ2-3
v_call: TRBV6-5
d_call: -

cdr3_nt: TGCAGTGCCTTTGACACAGGGGGCAACACTGAAGCTTTCTTT
cdr3_aa: CSAFDTGGNTEAFF
clone_size: many
j_call: TRBJ1-1
v_call: TRBV20-1
d_call: TRBD1

cdr3_nt: TGCGCCAGCAGCTTGGACCGGGGGGAAGAGACCCAGTACTTC
cdr3_aa: CASSLDRGEETQYF
clone_size: -
j_call: TRBJ2-5
v_call: TRBV5-1
d_call: TRBD2

cdr3_nt: TGTGCCAGCAGTGCGGGGTTTAAATTCGCAGATACGCAGTATTTT
cdr3_aa: CASSAGFKFADTQYF
clone_size: -
j_call: TRBJ2-3
v_call: TRBV6-2/TRBV6-3
d_call: -

cdr3_nt: TGCGCCAGCAGCCAAGTAGGGGACGCCACTGAAGCTTTCTTT
cdr3_aa: CASSQVGDATEAFF
clone_size: -
j_call: TRBJ1-1
v_call: TRBV4-3
d_call: -

cdr3_nt: TGTGCCAGCAGTTACCTCGAAGGGCGGGGGGAATATACGCAGTATTTT
cdr3_aa: CASSYLEGRGEYTQYF
clone_size: many
j_call: TRBJ2-3
v_call: TRBV6-5
d_call: TRBD2

cdr3_nt: TGCAGTGCTAAGGCGGGGAGCACAGATACGCAGTATTTT
cdr3_aa: CSAKAGSTDTQYF
clone_size: many
j_call: TRBJ2-3
v_call: TRBV20-1
d_call: -

cdr3_nt: TGTGCCAGCAGCTTAGTAGCAGGGCTGGGCACTGAAGCTTTCTTT
cdr3_aa: CASSLVAGLGTEAFF
clone_size: many
j_call: TRBJ1-1
v_call: TRBV7-2
d_call: -

cdr3_nt: TGCAGTGCTAGAGCCTCGAGCCAACTAGCGGGGGGTTCCTCTAGCACAGATACGCAGTATTTT
cdr3_aa: CSARASSQLAGGSSSTDTQYF
clone_size: few
j_call: TRBJ2-3
v_call: TRBV20-1
d_call: TRBD2

cdr3_nt: TGTGCCAGCAGCCCTATCCGGGGGAGCAATCAGCCCCAGCATTTT
cdr3_aa: CASSPIRGSNQPQHF
clone_size: many
j_call: TRBJ1-5
v_call: TRBV7-2
d_call: -

cdr3_nt: TGTGCCAGTAGTATACAGGGGAGAAGTTCCTACAATGAGCAGTTCTTC
cdr3_aa: CASSIQGRSSYNEQFF
clone_size: many
j_call: TRBJ2-1
v_call: TRBV19
d_call: -

cdr3_nt: TGTGCCATCAGTGAAGTTCCAGGACAGGGGCGTCTGGACACTGAAGCTTTCTTT
cdr3_aa: CAISEVPGQGRLDTEAFF
clone_size: many
j_call: TRBJ1-1
v_call: TRBV10-3
d_call: TRBD1

cdr3_nt: TGTGCCAGCAGCTTAGCTTCAGGGGCAGGGTCACCCCTCCACTTT
cdr3_aa: CASSLASGAGSPLHF
clone_size: few
j_call: TRBJ1-6
v_call: TRBV7-2
d_call: -

cdr3_nt: TGTGCCAGCAGTCCTCAAGGGACAGCTTCTAATGAAAAACTGTTTTTT
cdr3_aa: CASSPQGTASNEKLFF
clone_size: many
j_call: TRBJ1-4
v_call: TRBV2
d_call: TRBD1

cdr3_nt: TGTGCCTGCAGCCGTCGCGGGGAGAGCTCTGGAAACACCATATATTTT
cdr3_aa: CACSRRGESSGNTIYF
clone_size: few
j_call: TRBJ1-3
v_call: TRBV3-1
d_call: -

cdr3_nt: TGTGCCAGCAGCCCCCCCGGACTAGCGGGGGGTGGAGATACGCAGTATTTT
cdr3_aa: CASSPPGLAGGGDTQYF
clone_size: many
j_call: TRBJ2-3
v_call: TRBV7-2
d_call: TRBD2

cdr3_nt: TGCGCCAGCAGCTTGGCGGAGCGGGGGTGGAGTGAGCAGTTCTTC
cdr3_aa: CASSLAERGWSEQFF
clone_size: once
j_call: TRBJ2-1
v_call: TRBV5-1
d_call: TRBD2

cdr3_nt: TGCAGTGCTCGAGACCAGAACTCCTATGGCTACACCTTC
cdr3_aa: CSARDQNSYGYTF
clone_size: few
j_call: TRBJ1-2
v_call: TRBV20-1
d_call: -

cdr3_nt: TGCGCCAGCAGCTCGCTGGGGGCCAAAAACATTCAGTACTTC
cdr3_aa: CASSSLGAKNIQYF
clone_size: many
j_call: TRBJ2-4
v_call: TRBV5-1
d_call: -

cdr3_nt: TGTGCCAGTAGTCCTGGGACAGGGGGCAACCCCCAGCATTTT
cdr3_aa: CASSPGTGGNPQHF
clone_size: -
j_call: TRBJ1-5
v_call: TRBV19
d_call: TRBD1

cdr3_nt: TGCGCCAGCAGCTTGGGGGACAGGGGTAGCAATCAGCCCCAGCATTTT
cdr3_aa: CASSLGDRGSNQPQHF
clone_size: few
j_call: TRBJ1-5
v_call: TRBV5-1
d_call: TRBD1

cdr3_nt: TGTGCCAGCAGTTTCTCTAGCGGGGTACCGAACACCGGGGAGCTGTTTTTT
cdr3_aa: CASSFSSGVPNTGELFF
clone_size: many
j_call: TRBJ2-2
v_call: TRBV12-3/TRBV12-4
d_call: TRBD2

cdr3_nt: TGTGCCAGCAGCTTAGTCCGCGGGAGCACAGATACGCAGTATTTT
cdr3_aa: CASSLVRGSTDTQYF
clone_size: many
j_call: TRBJ2-3
v_call: TRBV7-8
d_call: -

cdr3_nt: TGTGCCAGCAGTAGACTAGCGGGGGGCACAGATACGCAGTATTTT
cdr3_aa: CASSRLAGGTDTQYF
clone_size: many
j_call: TRBJ2-3
v_call: TRBV6-5
d_call: TRBD2

cdr3_nt: TGTGCCAGCAGCTTACGGGACACAAACTCCTACGAGCAGTACTTC
cdr3_aa: CASSLRDTNSYEQYF
clone_size: many
j_call: TRBJ2-7
v_call: TRBV5-6
d_call: -

cdr3_nt: TGTGCCAGCAGCCCCCAAGCTGGAAACACCATATATTTT
cdr3_aa: CASSPQAGNTIYF
clone_size: many
j_call: TRBJ1-3
v_call: TRBV7-2
d_call: -

cdr3_nt: TGTGCCAGCAGCTTACCAGGGGCCCAAGAGACCCAGTACTTC
cdr3_aa: CASSLPGAQETQYF
clone_size: many
j_call: TRBJ2-5
v_call: TRBV11-2
d_call: -

cdr3_nt: TGTGCCAGCAGCCATCGTGGTCGGGACGAAAAACTGTTTTTT
cdr3_aa: CASSHRGRDEKLFF
clone_size: -
j_call: TRBJ1-4
v_call: TRBV6-1
d_call: -

cdr3_nt: TGCAGTGCTAGAGACGACGGACAGGGCGATGAGCAGTTCTTC
cdr3_aa: CSARDDGQGDEQFF
clone_size: -
j_call: TRBJ2-1
v_call: TRBV20-1
d_call: TRBD1

cdr3_nt: TGTGCCAGCAGACCCACCGGGACAGGGAATCGAGGGAACGGGGAGCTGTTTTTT
cdr3_aa: CASRPTGTGNRGNGELFF
clone_size: -
j_call: TRBJ2-2
v_call: TRBV28
d_call: TRBD1

cdr3_nt: TGTGCCAGCAGCTCCCGGGGGGCCCGGGAGACCCAGTACTTC
cdr3_aa: CASSSRGARETQYF
clone_size: -
j_call: TRBJ2-5
v_call: TRBV7-2
d_call: -

cdr3_nt: TGTGCTAGTGGTTTGGACTGGGGGACTACTAAGTATTTT
cdr3_aa: CASGLDWGTTKYF
clone_size: many
j_call: TRBJ2-3
v_call: TRBV12-5
d_call: TRBD2

cdr3_nt: TGCAGTGCTAGGTACGGGGGTGTAAGGAATTCACCCCTCCACTTT
cdr3_aa: CSARYGGVRNSPLHF
clone_size: -
j_call: TRBJ1-6
v_call: TRBV20-1
d_call: -

cdr3_nt: TGCAGTGCTACCTGGGACCGAGATTACGAGCAGTACTTC
cdr3_aa: CSATWDRDYEQYF
clone_size: -
j_call: TRBJ2-7
v_call: TRBV20-1
d_call: -

cdr3_nt: TGTGCCAGCAGCTTAGAAACCTCTGGGACAGTATACTTC
cdr3_aa: CASSLETSGTVYF
clone_size: many
j_call: TRBJ2-5
v_call: TRBV11-2
d_call: TRBD1

cdr3_nt: TGCGCCAGCGGGCGGGGAAACACTGAAGCTTTCTTT
cdr3_aa: CASGRGNTEAFF
clone_size: many
j_call: TRBJ1-1
v_call: TRBV7-9
d_call: -

cdr3_nt: TGTGCCAGCAGCCCGGGACAGGGGGGAACAGATACGCAGTATTTT
cdr3_aa: CASSPGQGGTDTQYF
clone_size: many
j_call: TRBJ2-3
v_call: TRBV12-3/TRBV12-4
d_call: TRBD1

cdr3_nt: TGCGCCAGCAGCCAAGCGAGGCAGAGCTCCTACGAGCAGTACTTC
cdr3_aa: CASSQARQSSYEQYF
clone_size: -
j_call: TRBJ2-7
v_call: TRBV4-3
d_call: -

cdr3_nt: TGTGCCAGCAGTTTTAGGGGGGAGCTGTTTTTT
cdr3_aa: CASSFRGELFF
clone_size: -
j_call: TRBJ2-2
v_call: TRBV12-3/TRBV12-4
d_call: -

cdr3_nt: TGCGCCAGCAGCTTGAACGGGGTGGAGGGCTACACCTTC
cdr3_aa: CASSLNGVEGYTF
clone_size: -
j_call: TRBJ1-2
v_call: TRBV5-1
d_call: -

cdr3_nt: TGTGCCAGCAGCTCTTCAGGGGGGATCGGGGAGCTGTTTTTT
cdr3_aa: CASSSSGGIGELFF
clone_size: many
j_call: TRBJ2-2
v_call: TRBV7-2
d_call: -

cdr3_nt: TGCGCCAGCAGCTTAGGAGCGGGGGCCACAGATACGCAGTATTTT
cdr3_aa: CASSLGAGATDTQYF
clone_size: -
j_call: TRBJ2-3
v_call: TRBV5-1
d_call: TRBD2

cdr3_nt: TGTGCCACCAGTGAGCCGACCCTAGGAGCTTTCTTT
cdr3_aa: CATSEPTLGAFF
clone_size: few
j_call: TRBJ1-1
v_call: TRBV24-1
d_call: -

cdr3_nt: TGTGCCAGCAGCCGTACAGGGGATGACATTCAGTACTTC
cdr3_aa: CASSRTGDDIQYF
clone_size: many
j_call: TRBJ2-4
v_call: TRBV12-3/TRBV12-4
d_call: TRBD1

cdr3_nt: TGTGCCAGCAGCCGAATGGGGGGGGGCCTAGATACGCAGTATTTT
cdr3_aa: CASSRMGGGLDTQYF
clone_size: -
j_call: TRBJ2-3
v_call: TRBV28
d_call: -

cdr3_nt: TGCGCCAGCAGCTTGGAAGGCATGAACACTGAAGCTTTCTTT
cdr3_aa: CASSLEGMNTEAFF
clone_size: many
j_call: TRBJ1-1
v_call: TRBV5-1
d_call: -